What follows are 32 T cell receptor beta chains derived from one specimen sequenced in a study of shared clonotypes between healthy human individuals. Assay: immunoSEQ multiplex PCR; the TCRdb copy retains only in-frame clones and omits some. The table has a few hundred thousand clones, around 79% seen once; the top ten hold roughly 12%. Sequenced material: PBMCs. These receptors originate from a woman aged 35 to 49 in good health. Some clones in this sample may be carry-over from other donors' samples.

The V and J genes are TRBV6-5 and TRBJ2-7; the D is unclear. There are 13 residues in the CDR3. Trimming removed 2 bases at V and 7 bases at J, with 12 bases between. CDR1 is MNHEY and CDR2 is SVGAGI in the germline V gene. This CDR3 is CASSYGSLLEQYF. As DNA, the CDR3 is TGTGCCAGCAGTTACGGCAGTTTGTTGGAGCAGTACTTC.

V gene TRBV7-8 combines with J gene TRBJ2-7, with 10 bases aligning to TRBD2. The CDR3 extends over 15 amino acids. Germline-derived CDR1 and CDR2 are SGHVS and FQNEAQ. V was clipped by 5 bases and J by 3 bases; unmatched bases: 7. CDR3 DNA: TGTGCCAGCAGCCTCACTAGCGGGATTGACTACGAGCAGTACTTC. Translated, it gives CASSLTSGIDYEQYF.

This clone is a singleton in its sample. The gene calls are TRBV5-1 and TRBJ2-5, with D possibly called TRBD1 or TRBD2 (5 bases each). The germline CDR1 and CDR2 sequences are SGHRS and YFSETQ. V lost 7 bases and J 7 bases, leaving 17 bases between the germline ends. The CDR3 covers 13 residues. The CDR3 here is CASAWDEEGTQYF. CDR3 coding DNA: TGCGCCAGCGCCTGGGACGAGGAAGGGACCCAGTACTTC. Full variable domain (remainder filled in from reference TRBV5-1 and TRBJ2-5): KAGVTQTPRYLIKTRGQQVTLSCSPISGHRSVSWYQQTPGQGLQFLFEYFSETQRNKGNFPGRFSGRQFSNSRSEMNVSTLELGDSALYLCASAWDEEGTQYFGPGTRLLVL.

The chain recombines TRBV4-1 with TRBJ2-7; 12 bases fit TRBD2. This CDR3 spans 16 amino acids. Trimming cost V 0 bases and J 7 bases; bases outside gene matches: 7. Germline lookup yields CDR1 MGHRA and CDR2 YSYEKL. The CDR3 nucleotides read TGCGCCAGCAGCCAAGACCCGACTAGCGGGAGCGGTGAGCAGTACTTC. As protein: CASSQDPTSGSGEQYF.

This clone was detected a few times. The CDR3 here is CASSLPSLVEAFF. The CDR3 nucleotides read TGTGCCAGCAGCTTACCTTCTTTAGTTGAAGCTTTCTTT. This chain joins TRBV7-2 and TRBJ1-1, with D unresolved. The length of the CDR3 is 13 residues. V lost 2 bases, J lost 7 bases, and 11 bases lay in between. Germline CDR1 and CDR2: SGHTA and FQGNSA.

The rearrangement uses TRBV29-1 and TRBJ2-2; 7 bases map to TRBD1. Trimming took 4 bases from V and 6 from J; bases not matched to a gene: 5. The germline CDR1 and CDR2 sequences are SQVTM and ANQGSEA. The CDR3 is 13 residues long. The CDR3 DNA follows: TGCAGCGTTGGGGTACAGGGGCCCGGGGAGCTGTTTTTT. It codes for CSVGVQGPGELFF.

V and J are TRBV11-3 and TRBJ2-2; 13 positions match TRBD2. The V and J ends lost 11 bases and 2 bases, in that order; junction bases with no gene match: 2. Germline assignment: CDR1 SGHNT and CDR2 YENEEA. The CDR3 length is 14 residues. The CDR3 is CAGGLAGNTGELFF. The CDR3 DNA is TGTGCCGGGGGACTAGCGGGAAACACCGGGGAGCTGTTTTTT.

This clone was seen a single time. The CDR3 protein is CASSLDRPNTGELFF. CDR3 bases: TGTGCCAGCAGTTTAGACAGGCCGAACACCGGGGAGCTGTTTTTT. The chain joins TRBV27 to TRBJ2-2; a weak D match, TRBD1 (6 bases). The CDR3 runs 15 residues. Germline CDR1 is MNHEY and CDR2 is SMNVEV (reference sequence). V was clipped by 2 bases and J by 0 bases, with 7 bases between them.

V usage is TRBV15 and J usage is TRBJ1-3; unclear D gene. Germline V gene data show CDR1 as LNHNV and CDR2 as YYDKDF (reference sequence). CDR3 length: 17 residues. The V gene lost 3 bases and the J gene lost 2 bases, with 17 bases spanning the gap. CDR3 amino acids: CATSRDPSPRPGNTIYF. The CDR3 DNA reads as TGTGCCACCAGCAGGGACCCCTCGCCGAGGCCTGGAAACACCATATATTTT. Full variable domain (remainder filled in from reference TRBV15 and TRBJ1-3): DAMVIQNPRYQVTQFGKPVTLSCSQTLNHNVMYWYQQKSSQAPKLLFHYYDKDFNNEADTPDNFQSRRPNTSFCFLDIRSPGLGDTAMYLCATSRDPSPRPGNTIYFGEGSWLTVV.

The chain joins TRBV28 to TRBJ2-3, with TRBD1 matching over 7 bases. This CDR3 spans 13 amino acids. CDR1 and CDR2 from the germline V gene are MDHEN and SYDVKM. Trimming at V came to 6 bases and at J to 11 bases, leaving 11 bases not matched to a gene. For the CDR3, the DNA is TGTGCCAGCAGAAATGACAGGGCCGACCTGCAGTATTTT. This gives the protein CASRNDRADLQYF.

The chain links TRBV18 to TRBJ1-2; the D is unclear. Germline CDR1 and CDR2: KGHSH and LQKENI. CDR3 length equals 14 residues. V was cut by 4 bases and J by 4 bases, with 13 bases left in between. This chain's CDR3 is CASSLAEGSYGYTF. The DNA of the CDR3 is TGTGCCAGCTCACTAGCGGAGGGATCCTATGGCTACACCTTC.

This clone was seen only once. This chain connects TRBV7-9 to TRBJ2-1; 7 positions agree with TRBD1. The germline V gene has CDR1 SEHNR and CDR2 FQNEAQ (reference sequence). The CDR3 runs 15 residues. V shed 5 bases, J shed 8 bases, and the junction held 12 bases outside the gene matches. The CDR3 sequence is CASSLRQGRNDEQFF. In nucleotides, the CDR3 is TGTGCCAGCAGCCTTCGACAGGGAAGGAACGATGAGCAGTTCTTC.

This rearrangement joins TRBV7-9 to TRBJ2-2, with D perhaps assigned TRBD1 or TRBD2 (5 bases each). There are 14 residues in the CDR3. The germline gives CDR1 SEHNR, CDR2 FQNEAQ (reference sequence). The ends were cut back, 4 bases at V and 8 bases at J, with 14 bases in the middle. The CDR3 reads CASSSLGARGELFF. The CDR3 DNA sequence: TGTGCCAGCAGCTCCCTCGGGGCTAGGGGGGAGCTGTTTTTT.

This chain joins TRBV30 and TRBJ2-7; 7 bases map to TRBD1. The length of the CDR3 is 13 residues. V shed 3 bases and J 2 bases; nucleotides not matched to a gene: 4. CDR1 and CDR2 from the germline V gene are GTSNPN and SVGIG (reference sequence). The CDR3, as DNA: TGTGCCTGGAGCAGACAGGGTGCCTACGAGCAGTACTTC. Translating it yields CAWSRQGAYEQYF.

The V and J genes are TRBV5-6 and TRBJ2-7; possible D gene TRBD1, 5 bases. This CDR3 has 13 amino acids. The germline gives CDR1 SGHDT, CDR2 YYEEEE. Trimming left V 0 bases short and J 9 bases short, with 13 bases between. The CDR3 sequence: CASSLGGRQGQYF. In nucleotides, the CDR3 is TGTGCCAGCAGCTTGGGGGGCAGGCAAGGGCAGTACTTC.

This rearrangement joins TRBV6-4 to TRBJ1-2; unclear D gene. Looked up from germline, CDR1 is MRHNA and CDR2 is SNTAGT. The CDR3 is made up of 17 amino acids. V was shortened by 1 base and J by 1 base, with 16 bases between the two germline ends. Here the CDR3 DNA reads TGTGCCAGCAGTGACTTTATCGGAACCAAAGATAACTATGGCTACACCTTC. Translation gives CASSDFIGTKDNYGYTF.

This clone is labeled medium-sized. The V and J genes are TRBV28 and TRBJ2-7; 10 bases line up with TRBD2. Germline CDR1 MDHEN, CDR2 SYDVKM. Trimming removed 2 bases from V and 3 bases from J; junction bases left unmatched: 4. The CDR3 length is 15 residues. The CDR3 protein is CASSLSPSGSYEQYF. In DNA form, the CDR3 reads TGTGCCAGCAGTTTAAGTCCTAGCGGGAGCTACGAGCAGTACTTC.

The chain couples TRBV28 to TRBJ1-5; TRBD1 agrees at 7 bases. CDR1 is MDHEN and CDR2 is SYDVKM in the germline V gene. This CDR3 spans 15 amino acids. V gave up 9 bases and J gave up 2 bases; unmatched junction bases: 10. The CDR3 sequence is CASTTDRVGNQPQHF. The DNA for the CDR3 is TGTGCCAGTACAACCGACAGGGTTGGCAATCAGCCCCAGCATTTT.

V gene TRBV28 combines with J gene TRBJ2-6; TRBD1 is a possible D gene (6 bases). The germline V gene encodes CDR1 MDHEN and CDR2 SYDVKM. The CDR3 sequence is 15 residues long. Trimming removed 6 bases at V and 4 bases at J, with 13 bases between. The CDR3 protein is CASSHRDPGANVLTF. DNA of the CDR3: TGTGCCAGCAGCCACAGGGACCCCGGGGCCAACGTCCTGACTTTC. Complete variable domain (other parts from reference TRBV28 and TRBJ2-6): DVKVTQSSRYLVKRTGEKVFLECVQDMDHENMFWYRQDPGLGLRLIYFSYDVKMKEKGDIPEGYSVSREKKERFSLILESASTNQTSMYLCASSHRDPGANVLTFGAGSRLTVL.

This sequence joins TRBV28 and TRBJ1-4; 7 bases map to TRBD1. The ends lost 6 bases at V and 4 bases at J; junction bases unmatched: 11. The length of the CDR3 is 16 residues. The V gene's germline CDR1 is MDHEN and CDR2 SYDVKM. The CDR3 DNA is TGTGCCAGCAGCATAAATGTCAGGGGGGGTAATGAAAAACTGTTTTTT. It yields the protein CASSINVRGGNEKLFF. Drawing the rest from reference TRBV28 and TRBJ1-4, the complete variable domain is DVKVTQSSRYLVKRTGEKVFLECVQDMDHENMFWYRQDPGLGLRLIYFSYDVKMKEKGDIPEGYSVSREKKERFSLILESASTNQTSMYLCASSINVRGGNEKLFFGSGTQLSVL.

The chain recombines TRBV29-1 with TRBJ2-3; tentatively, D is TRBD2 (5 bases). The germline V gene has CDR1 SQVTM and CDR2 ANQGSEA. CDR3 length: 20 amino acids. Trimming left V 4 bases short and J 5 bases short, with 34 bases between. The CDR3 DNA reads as TGCAGCGTTGGTGTGGCAGATCACACCCCAAGGACCGGGATTCAAGATACGCAGTATTTT. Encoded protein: CSVGVADHTPRTGIQDTQYF.

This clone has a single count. The CDR3 sequence is CASSVGTSVQYF. The DNA of the CDR3 is TGTGCCAGCAGCGTAGGGACTAGCGTTCAGTACTTC. The rearrangement links TRBV9 to TRBJ2-4; 9 bases line up with TRBD2. The CDR3 is 12 residues long. The ends lost 0 bases at V and 11 bases at J; junction bases unmatched: 0. The germline V gene has CDR1 SGDLS and CDR2 YYNGEE.

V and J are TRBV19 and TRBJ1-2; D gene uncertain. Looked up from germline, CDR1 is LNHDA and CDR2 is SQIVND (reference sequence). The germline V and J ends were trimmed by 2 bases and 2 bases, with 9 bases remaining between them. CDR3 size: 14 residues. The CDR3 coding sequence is TGTGCCAGTAGTATACAAGGCGGAAACTATGGCTACACCTTC. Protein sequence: CASSIQGGNYGYTF. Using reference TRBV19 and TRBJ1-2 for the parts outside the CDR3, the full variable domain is DGGITQSPKYLFRKEGQNVTLSCEQNLNHDAMYWYRQDPGQGLRLIYYSQIVNDFQKGDIAEGYSVSREKKESFPLTVTSAQKNPTAFYLCASSIQGGNYGYTFGSGTRLTVV.

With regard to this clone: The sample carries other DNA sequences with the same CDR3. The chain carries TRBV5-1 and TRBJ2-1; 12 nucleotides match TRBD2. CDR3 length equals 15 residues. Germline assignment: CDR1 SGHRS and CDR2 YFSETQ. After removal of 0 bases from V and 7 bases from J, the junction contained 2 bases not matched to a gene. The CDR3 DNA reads TGCGCCAGCAGCTTGGGACTAGCGGGAGTTAATGAGCAGTTCTTC. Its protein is CASSLGLAGVNEQFF. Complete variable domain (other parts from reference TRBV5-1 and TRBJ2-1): KAGVTQTPRYLIKTRGQQVTLSCSPISGHRSVSWYQQTPGQGLQFLFEYFSETQRNKGNFPGRFSGRQFSNSRSEMNVSTLELGDSALYLCASSLGLAGVNEQFFGPGTRLTVL.

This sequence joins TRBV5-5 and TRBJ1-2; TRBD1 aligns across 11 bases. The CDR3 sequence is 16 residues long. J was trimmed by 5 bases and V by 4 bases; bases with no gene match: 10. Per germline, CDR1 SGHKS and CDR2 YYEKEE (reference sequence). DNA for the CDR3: TGTGCCAGCAGCCAACCATCGGACAGGGGGCTATATGGCTACACCTTC. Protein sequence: CASSQPSDRGLYGYTF.

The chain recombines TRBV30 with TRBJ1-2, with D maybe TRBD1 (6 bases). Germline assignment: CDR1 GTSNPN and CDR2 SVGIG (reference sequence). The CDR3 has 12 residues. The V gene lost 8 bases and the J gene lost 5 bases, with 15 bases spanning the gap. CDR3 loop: CAGGSQGYGYTF. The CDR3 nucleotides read TGTGCCGGAGGGAGCCAGGGGTATGGCTACACCTTC.

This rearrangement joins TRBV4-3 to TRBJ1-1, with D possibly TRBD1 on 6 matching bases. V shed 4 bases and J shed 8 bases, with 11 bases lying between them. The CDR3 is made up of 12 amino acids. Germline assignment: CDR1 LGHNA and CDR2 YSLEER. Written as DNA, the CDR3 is TGCGCCAGCAGCCCGCCGGGGGCAGAAGCTTTCTTT. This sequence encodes CASSPPGAEAFF.

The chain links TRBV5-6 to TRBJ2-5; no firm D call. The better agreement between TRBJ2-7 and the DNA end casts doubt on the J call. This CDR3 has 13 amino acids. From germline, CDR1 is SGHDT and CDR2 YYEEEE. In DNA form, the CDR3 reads TGTGCCAGCAGCTTGGTGGCAGTGGGCGAGCAGTACTTC. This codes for CASSLVAVGEQYF.

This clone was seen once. The CDR3 sequence is CASRPLETQYF. CDR3 nucleotide sequence: TGTGCCAGCAGACCGTTGGAGACCCAGTACTTC. The J gene is TRBJ2-5, the V gene TRBV7-2; D gene ambiguous. The CDR3 loop spans 11 amino acids. Trimming removed 6 bases at V and 5 bases at J, with 7 bases between. The germline CDR1 and CDR2 sequences are SGHTA and FQGNSA. Full variable domain (remainder filled in from reference TRBV7-2 and TRBJ2-5): GAGVSQSPSNKVTEKGKDVELRCDPISGHTALYWYRQSLGQGLEFLIYFQGNSAPDKSGLPSDRFSAERTGGSVSTLTIQRTQQEDSAVYLCASRPLETQYFGPGTRLLVL.

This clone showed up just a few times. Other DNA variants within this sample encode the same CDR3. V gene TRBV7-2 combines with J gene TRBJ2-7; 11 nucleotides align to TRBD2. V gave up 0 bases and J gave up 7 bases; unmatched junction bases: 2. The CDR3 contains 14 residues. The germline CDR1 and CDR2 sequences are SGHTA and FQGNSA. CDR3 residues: CASSLALAGGEQYF. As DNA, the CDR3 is TGTGCCAGCAGCTTAGCCCTAGCGGGAGGTGAGCAGTACTTC.

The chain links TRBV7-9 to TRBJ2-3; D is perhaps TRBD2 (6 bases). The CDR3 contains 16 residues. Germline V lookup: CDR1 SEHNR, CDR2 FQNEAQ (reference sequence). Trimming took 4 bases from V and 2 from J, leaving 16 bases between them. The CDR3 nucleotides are TGTGCCAGCAGCTCCCTTGGTGGCGGGACCACAGATACGCAGTATTTT. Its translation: CASSSLGGGTTDTQYF.

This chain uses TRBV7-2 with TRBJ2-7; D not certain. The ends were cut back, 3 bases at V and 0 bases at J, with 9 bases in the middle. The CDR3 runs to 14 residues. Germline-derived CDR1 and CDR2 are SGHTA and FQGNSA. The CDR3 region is CASSFSAVSYEQYF. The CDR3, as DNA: TGTGCCAGCAGCTTTTCAGCTGTCTCCTACGAGCAGTACTTC.